Reported below is one T cell receptor (beta chain). The germline V gene has CDR1 SGHNT and CDR2 YYREEE (reference sequence). The CDR3 extends over 16 amino acids. Between the trimmed V and J ends, which lost 0 bases and 5 bases, there was a span of 17 bases. The data derive from a study of blood T cell repertoires in COVID-19. In the study overall: Sites in the United States, Italy and Spain provided acute and convalescent COVID-19 samples. T cells, B-cell-depleted T cells, or PBMCs provided the cDNA or gDNA that served as material.

Authors' processing steps: The assay estimated nucleated cells by amplifying reference gene primers. The assay was immunoSEQ multiplex PCR, and TCRdb's table has in-frame clones only and misses some. Clonal size and the V and J genes are those of that table, whereas D and trimming came from the DNA. The data contain over 200,000 clones, approximately 79% of them seen just once; the ten biggest clones take up 5.1%. This sequence was found in a human donor in a cohort sampled during active COVID-19. The sample comprised peripheral blood. The V and J genes are TRBV5-4 and TRBJ2-5; a weak D match, TRBD2 (5 bases). Written as DNA, the CDR3 is TGTGCCAGCAGCTTGGAAGGCCACGCTCGGGGTGAGACCCAGTACTTC. Encoded protein: CASSLEGHARGETQYF.